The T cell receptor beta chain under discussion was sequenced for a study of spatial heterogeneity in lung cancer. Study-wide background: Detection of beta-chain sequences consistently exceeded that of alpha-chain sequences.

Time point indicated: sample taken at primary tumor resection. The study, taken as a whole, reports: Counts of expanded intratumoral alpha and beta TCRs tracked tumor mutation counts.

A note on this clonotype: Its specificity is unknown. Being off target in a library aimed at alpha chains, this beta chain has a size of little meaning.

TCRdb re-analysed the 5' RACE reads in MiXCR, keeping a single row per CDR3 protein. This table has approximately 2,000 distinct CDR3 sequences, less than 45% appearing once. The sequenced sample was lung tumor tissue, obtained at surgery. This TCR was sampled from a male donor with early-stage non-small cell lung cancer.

The CDR3 region has the DNA TGTGCCAGCAGCGGAGGACAAGGCGGAGAGACCCAGTACTTC. As protein: CASSGGQGGETQYF. The V gene is TRBV9, the J gene TRBJ2-5; the D gene is possibly TRBD1 (5 bases). V lost 3 bases to trimming and J lost 4 bases, with 13 bases between them. The CDR3 contains 14 residues. CDR1 and CDR2 from the germline V gene are SGDLS and YYNGEE.